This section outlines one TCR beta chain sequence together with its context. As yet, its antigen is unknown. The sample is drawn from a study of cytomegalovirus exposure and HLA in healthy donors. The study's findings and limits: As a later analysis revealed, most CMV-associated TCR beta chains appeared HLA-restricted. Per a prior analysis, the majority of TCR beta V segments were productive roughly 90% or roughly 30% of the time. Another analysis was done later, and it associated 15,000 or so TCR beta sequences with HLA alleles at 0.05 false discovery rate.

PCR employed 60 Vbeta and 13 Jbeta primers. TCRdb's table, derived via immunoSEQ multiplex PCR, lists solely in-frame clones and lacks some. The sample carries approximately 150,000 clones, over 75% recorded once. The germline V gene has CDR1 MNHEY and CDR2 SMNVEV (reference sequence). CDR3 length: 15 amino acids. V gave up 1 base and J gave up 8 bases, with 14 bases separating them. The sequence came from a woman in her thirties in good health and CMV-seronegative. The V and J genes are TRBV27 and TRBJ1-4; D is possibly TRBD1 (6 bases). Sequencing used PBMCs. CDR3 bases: TGTGCCAGCAGTTTATGGGGGCGGGGGAACGAAAAACTGTTTTTT. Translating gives CASSLWGRGNEKLFF.